The 9 T cell receptor beta chains in this list originate from one sample, sequenced in a study of CD8 T cells in ankylosing spondylitis (TCRdb year 2017). Library generation was performed with 5' RACE. Sequencing used an Illumina HiSeq 2500. The public reads were reanalyzed by TCRdb: fastp trimming at Q25, MiXCR alignment, in-frame beta chains only. Records with the same CDR3 protein are collapsed into one entry carrying the most frequent genes and DNA. The table for this sample lists 650,000 to 800,000 distinct CDR3 sequences; roughly 19% of them were counted only once. The ten largest account for around 20% of the sample. Overall results and qualifications from the work: Blood from ankylosing spondylitis patients appeared to be characterized by a TCR beta motif made up of several highly homologous amino acid variants.

For these receptors, no antigen is known. The sequenced sample was blood, either unsorted or a sorted T cell fraction (not recorded which). The receptor source for this set is a male donor with ankylosing spondylitis.

V gene TRBV2 combines with J gene TRBJ1-1; D is perhaps TRBD1 (5 bases). Germline values: CDR1 SNHLY, CDR2 FYNNEI. The V end lost 6 bases, the J end lost 10 bases, and 12 bases lay between the germline ends. The CDR3 is 11 residues long. CDR3 DNA: TGTGCCAGCAGGGGGCAGGTTGCAGCTTTCTTT. Encoded protein: CASRGQVAAFF.

The chain links TRBV7-2 to TRBJ2-1; tentative D call: TRBD2 (6 bases). This CDR3 is 15 amino acids long. Germline CDR1 reads SGHTA; CDR2 reads FQGNSA. Trimming left V 6 bases short and J 8 bases short, with 20 bases between. The CDR3 here is CASSLLSVRRDEQFF. DNA of the CDR3: TGTGCCAGCAGTCTCCTTAGCGTCCGGAGGGATGAGCAGTTCTTC.

This clonotype was detected only a few times. The chain recombines TRBV4-2 with TRBJ2-2; 7 positions match TRBD1. Germline V gives CDR1 LGHNA, CDR2 YNFKEQ. V lost 0 bases to trimming and J lost 6 bases; unmatched junction nucleotides: 7. The CDR3 sequence is 16 residues long. CDR3 in DNA: TGTGCCAGCAGCCAAGATAGAACAGGGGAAGCCGGGGAGCTGTTTTTT. It translates to CASSQDRTGEAGELFF.

This clonotype was found once. The chain has TRBV3-1 and TRBJ2-2; D not certain. V shed 0 bases and J shed 3 bases, with 11 bases lying between them. This CDR3 has 16 amino acids. Germline V gives CDR1 LGHDT, CDR2 YNNKEL (reference sequence). CDR3 amino acids: CASSQEALPYTGELFF. In DNA, the CDR3 is TGTGCCAGCAGCCAAGAGGCCCTTCCCTACACCGGGGAGCTGTTTTTT.

This clonotype was recorded many times. The chain combines TRBV18 with TRBJ2-3, with a tentative D call TRBD1 (5 bases). Germline CDR1 and CDR2: KGHSH and LQKENI. This CDR3 has 13 amino acids. The V end lost 2 bases, the J end lost 4 bases, and 7 bases lay between the germline ends. The CDR3 nucleotides are TGTGCCAGCTCACCAGGGGCTGCAGATACGCAGTATTTT. It yields the protein CASSPGAADTQYF.

This clonotype has a handful of counts. This chain connects TRBV18 to TRBJ1-1, with unresolved D. V dropped 2 bases and J dropped 3 bases, with 16 bases sitting between them. CDR1 and CDR2 (germline): KGHSH, LQKENI. The CDR3 spans 16 residues. CDR3 sequence: CASSPVLGRADTEAFF. In DNA form, the CDR3 reads TGTGCCAGCTCACCAGTTCTAGGGCGCGCGGACACTGAAGCTTTCTTT.

V usage is TRBV5-1 and J usage is TRBJ2-1, with TRBD2 matching over 11 bases. J was trimmed by 8 bases and V by 6 bases; bases with no gene match: 10. The CDR3 loop spans 15 amino acids. The germline V gene encodes CDR1 SGHRS and CDR2 YFSETQ. CDR3 DNA sequence: TGCGCCAGCACCGAGACTAGCGGGACGGGAGATGAGCAGTTCTTC. Translating it yields CASTETSGTGDEQFF.

The genes are TRBV6-2 or TRBV6-3 and TRBJ2-1; D is unclear. V shed 2 bases and J shed 8 bases, with 7 bases lying between them. CDR1 and CDR2 from the germline V gene are MNHEY and SVGEGT. The CDR3 is made up of 12 amino acids. The CDR3, as DNA: TGTGCCAGCAGTTACAGAGATTATGAGCAGTTCTTC. Amino acid sequence: CASSYRDYEQFF.

V gene TRBV10-3 combines with J gene TRBJ2-5; tentatively, D is TRBD2 (6 bases). V lost 6 bases and J 0 bases, leaving 17 bases between the germline ends. Germline loops: CDR1 ENHRY, CDR2 SYGVKD. The CDR3 sequence is 16 residues long. CDR3 DNA sequence: TGTGCCATCAGCGATACCGGGACTCCGTACCAAGAGACCCAGTACTTC. Translated, it gives CAISDTGTPYQETQYF.